The 30 T cell receptor beta chains listed next were all sequenced from one sample in a study of molecular identifiers for immune sequencing clone quantification. TCRdb passed the PCR reads through MiXCR, listing each CDR3 protein once. The table shows approximately 100,000 distinct CDR3 sequences, with 36% occurring only once. The specimen sequenced was naive CD8+ T cells from blood, with Jurkat cell RNA spiked in. Subset described: FACS-sorted CD8+CD4-CCR7+CD45RA+ naive T cells. The receptor set was obtained from a human donor in good health. Some libraries in this study had Jurkat cell RNA spiked in.

In this sample, this clonotype turned up many times. V is TRBV25-1 and J is TRBJ1-1; TRBD1 might be the D (6 bases). The V gene's germline CDR1 is MGHDK and CDR2 SYGVNS. Trimming took 4 bases from V and 6 from J, leaving 12 bases between them. The CDR3 is 13 amino acids. The CDR3 sequence is CASSVTTGSEAFF. The CDR3 DNA reads TGTGCCAGCAGTGTAACGACAGGTTCTGAAGCTTTCTTT.

The table lists this clonotype with a count of one. The junction departs from the called germline gene at one end, perhaps through a read error. V and J are TRBV4-1 and TRBJ2-2; 9 nucleotides agree with TRBD2. Germline-derived CDR1 and CDR2 are MGHRA and YSYEKL. The CDR3 sequence is 14 residues long. CDR3 DNA: TGCGCCAGCAGCCAAGATCAACTAGCGGGCCCCCTCATTTTT. Amino acid sequence: CASSQDQLAGPLIF.

V usage is TRBV4-1 and J usage is TRBJ2-2; no clear D. Trimming shortened V by 8 bases and J by 3 bases, and 7 bases separated the two germline ends. There are 12 residues in the CDR3. Germline V CDR1 and CDR2: MGHRA, YSYEKL. The CDR3 DNA sequence: TGCGCCAGCCGCCCCCACACCGGGGAGCTGTTTTTT. Its translation is CASRPHTGELFF.

This clonotype has a count of ten or more. V gene TRBV20-1 combines with J gene TRBJ2-5; TRBD2 matches at 10 bases. CDR3 length equals 14 residues. V shed 0 bases, J shed 5 bases, and the junction held 3 bases outside the gene matches. Per germline, CDR1 DFQATT and CDR2 SNEGSKA (reference sequence). This chain's CDR3 is CSARELAGVETQYF. The CDR3, as DNA: TGCAGTGCTAGAGAGCTAGCGGGAGTTGAGACCCAGTACTTC.

This clonotype was recorded many times. J is TRBJ2-7 and V is TRBV28; 8 bases align to TRBD2. Unmatched junction bases numbered 7, after V lost 6 bases and J lost 3 bases. Germline V CDR1 and CDR2: MDHEN, SYDVKM. CDR3 length: 14 amino acids. In DNA form, the CDR3 reads TGTGCCAGCAGCCACGGGAGGGTTAACTACGAGCAGTACTTC. Translating it yields CASSHGRVNYEQYF.

As to this clonotype: Given a much more abundant clone one base away, this may be a read error. V and J are TRBV7-2 and TRBJ1-5; no firm D call. Germline V CDR1 and CDR2: SGHTA, FQGNSA. Trimming removed 1 base at V and 0 bases at J, with 7 bases between. The CDR3 is 15 residues long. CDR3 amino acids: CASSLGSSSNQPQHF. DNA of the CDR3: TGTGCCAGCAGCTTAGGGTCTTCTAGCAATCAGCCCCAGCATTTT.

The chain uses TRBV20-1 and TRBJ2-7; TRBD2 is a possible D gene (6 bases). The germline V gene encodes CDR1 DFQATT and CDR2 SNEGSKA (reference sequence). The length of the CDR3 is 16 residues. V lost 0 bases and J 4 bases, leaving 19 bases between the germline ends. CDR3 bases: TGCAGTGCTAGAGATCGCGGGGCGACAGCCTATTACGAGCAGTACTTC. As protein: CSARDRGATAYYEQYF.

Of note for this clonotype: Given a much more abundant clone one base away, this may be a read error. This chain uses TRBV7-2 with TRBJ2-5; D is undetermined. The CDR3 runs to 13 residues. Germline CDR1 is SGHTA and CDR2 is FQGNSA. V gave up 8 bases and J gave up 1 base, with 11 bases separating them. As DNA, the CDR3 is TGTGCCAGCCCCCCGGGCCTCCAAGAGACCCAGTACTTC. It encodes CASPPGLQETQYF.

This clonotype is a singleton in its sample. A read error may explain this, as a much larger clone is one base away. The chain employs TRBV13 and TRBJ2-7; no firm D call. CDR1 and CDR2 (germline): PRHDT, FYEKMQ (reference sequence). CDR3 length: 13 amino acids. The CDR3 DNA follows: TGTGCCAGCAGCTCAGGCCAGGTGGTCCCCTGTCTCTTC. It codes for CASSSGQVVPCLF.

The gene calls are TRBV15 and TRBJ2-4; TRBD1 aligns across 9 bases. V lost 5 bases and J lost 6; bases outside the gene matches: 11. The CDR3 length is 16 residues. Germline-derived CDR1 and CDR2 are LNHNV and YYDKDF (reference sequence). The CDR3 loop is CATSGGVGTGINIQYF. CDR3 nucleotide sequence: TGTGCCACCAGCGGGGGTGTCGGGACAGGGATAAACATTCAGTACTTC.

With regard to this clonotype: A much larger clone differs from this one at a single base, so this may be a read error. V usage is TRBV5-1 and J usage is TRBJ2-3; D gene ambiguous. Between the trimmed V and J ends, which lost 1 base and 4 bases, there was a span of 10 bases. In germline, CDR1 is SGHRS, CDR2 YFSETQ. The CDR3 runs to 14 residues. CDR3 region: CASSLSWSPDTQYF. CDR3 DNA sequence: TGCGCCAGCAGCTTGTCTTGGTCCCCAGATACGCAGTATTTT.

In the case of this clonotype: This sequence may be a read error, since a much larger clone differs from it by one base. The chain is built from TRBV5-4 and TRBJ2-1; D might be TRBD2 (5 bases). Germline V gene data show CDR1 as SGHNT and CDR2 as YYREEE (reference sequence). The CDR3 covers 15 residues. For the CDR3, the DNA is TGTGCCAGCAGCTTGGTCGGGAATGCCTACAATGAGCAGATCTTC. It is translated as CASSLVGNAYNEQIF.

With regard to this clonotype: This may be a read error: a much more frequent sequence differs by one nucleotide. The chain combines TRBV28 with TRBJ2-3; the D gene is possibly TRBD1 (5 bases). CDR1 and CDR2 from the germline V gene are MDHEN and SYDVKM. This CDR3 contains 16 residues. Between the trimmed V and J ends, which lost 6 bases and 6 bases, there was a span of 22 bases. The CDR3 DNA reads TGTGCCAGCAGGCATGGGTCGTTGGGGCCGGAGGATACGCAGTATTTT. Translated, it gives CASRHGSLGPEDTQYF.

The chain employs TRBV11-1 and TRBJ2-5, with 8 bases lining up with TRBD1. Germline lookup yields CDR1 SGHAT and CDR2 FQDESV (reference sequence). Unmatched junction bases numbered 2, after V lost 7 bases and J lost 4 bases. This CDR3 comprises 12 residues. The CDR3 coding sequence is TGTGCCAGCAACGACAGGGGAGAGACCCAGTACTTC. Translating gives CASNDRGETQYF.

As concerns this clonotype: This could be a read error, since a much larger clone is one nucleotide away. This chain connects TRBV7-6 to TRBJ2-3; tentatively, D is TRBD1 (5 bases). This CDR3 region has 18 residues. Germline loops: CDR1 SGHVS, CDR2 FNYEAQ. The CDR3: CAGSLGSGGPGYTDTQYF. The CDR3 nucleotides are TGTGCCGGCAGCTTAGGTTCCGGTGGGCCAGGGTACACAGATACGCAGTATTTT.

V usage is TRBV6-6 and J usage is TRBJ2-7; 8 bases are shared with TRBD2. CDR3 length: 16 residues. Germline V CDR1 and CDR2: MNHNY, SVGAGI (reference sequence). V shed 2 bases, J shed 2 bases, and the junction held 8 bases outside the gene matches. CDR3 coding DNA: TGTGCCAGCAGTTACCCGAAGGTCGGGAGGGCCTACGAGCAGTACTTC. Translating gives CASSYPKVGRAYEQYF.

This clonotype was seen a single time. This sequence joins TRBV20-1 and TRBJ2-5, with 9 bases that match TRBD1. The CDR3 contains 18 residues. Unmatched junction bases numbered 14, after V lost 1 base and J lost 2 bases. Germline values: CDR1 DFQATT, CDR2 SNEGSKA (reference sequence). The CDR3 DNA reads TGCAGTGCTAGAGGATACAGGGGGCGGCTGTCAGATCAAGAGACCCAGTACTTC. This sequence encodes CSARGYRGRLSDQETQYF.

The chain employs TRBV11-2 and TRBJ2-1, with 10 bases that match TRBD2. The junction had 13 bases not matched to a gene; V was cut back by 0 bases and J by 5 bases. The CDR3 covers 19 residues. Germline V gene data show CDR1 as SGHAT and CDR2 as FQNNGV. CDR3: CASSLDMRGSGRADNEQFF. In nucleotides, the CDR3 is TGTGCCAGCAGCTTAGATATGAGGGGGAGCGGGAGGGCCGACAATGAGCAGTTCTTC.

Details on this clonotype: One junction end disagrees with the germline gene, perhaps due to a read error. The J gene is TRBJ1-5, the V gene TRBV19, with no clear D. CDR3 length: 12 residues. Germline V gene sequence: CDR1 LNHDA, CDR2 SQIVND (reference sequence). The CDR3 DNA sequence: TGTGCCAGTAGTGTCGGGAATCCGCCCCAGCATTTT. It codes for CASSVGNPPQHF.

This clonotype was counted only a few times. The rearrangement links TRBV27 to TRBJ2-7; 9 bases map to TRBD1. J was trimmed by 8 bases and V by 2 bases; bases with no gene match: 1. This CDR3 comprises 12 residues. Germline V lookup: CDR1 MNHEY, CDR2 SMNVEV (reference sequence). CDR3 nucleotides: TGTGCCAGCAGTTTAGGGACAGGGAAGCAGTACTTC. Amino acids: CASSLGTGKQYF.

This clonotype turned up a few times. This sequence joins TRBV19 and TRBJ2-1, with D perhaps TRBD2 (6 bases). Trimming took off 0 bases at V and 0 bases at J, with 9 bases between the two ends. Germline V gives CDR1 LNHDA, CDR2 SQIVND (reference sequence). The CDR3 is made up of 16 amino acids. The CDR3 sequence: CASSIDPTSSYNEQFF. For the CDR3, the DNA is TGTGCCAGTAGTATAGATCCGACTAGCTCCTACAATGAGCAGTTCTTC.

Regarding this clonotype: Being one base from a much bigger clone, this may be a read error. No conserved phenylalanine or tryptophan ends this CDR3, so it is likely a read error. This chain uses TRBV10-3 with TRBJ1-2, with 10 positions matching TRBD1. Germline CDR1 ENHRY, CDR2 SYGVKD. The CDR3 length is 12 residues. Trimming cost V 4 bases and J 7 bases; bases outside gene matches: 0. CDR3 nucleotides: TGTGCCATCAGTGGACAGGGGGCTGGCTACACCATC. Its translation: CAISGQGAGYTI.

To note about this clonotype: A single base separates this from a much larger clone, so it may be a read error. Because the CDR3 is missing its conserved closing phenylalanine or tryptophan, this is likely a read error. The chain recombines TRBV9 with TRBJ2-5; 11 bases align to TRBD2. Germline CDR1 reads SGDLS; CDR2 reads YYNGEE. V lost 6 bases, J lost 5 bases, and 18 bases stayed unmatched. The CDR3 loop spans 18 amino acids. The CDR3 region is CASTPFEIAGGPFETQYL. The DNA for the CDR3 is TGTGCCAGCACCCCTTTCGAGATAGCGGGAGGGCCGTTTGAGACCCAGTACCTC.

This clonotype was counted a single time. A much more abundant neighbour one base away suggests this may be a read error. The DNA is left out, because the CDR3 cannot be placed on it with certainty; the CDR3 is given as TCRdb lists it. The V and J genes are TRBV4-1 and TRBJ1-1. The CDR3 is 14 amino acids long, termini counted. Germline CDR1 MGHRA, CDR2 YSYEKL. The chain's CDR3 is CASSQVAGGNEAVF.

The rearrangement links TRBV5-1 to TRBJ2-3; D unresolved. From germline, CDR1 is SGHRS and CDR2 YFSETQ. V shed 2 bases and J shed 5 bases, with 9 bases lying between them. The CDR3 runs 13 residues. The CDR3 reads CASSFDLGDTQYF. CDR3 coding DNA: TGCGCCAGCAGCTTTGATCTGGGAGATACGCAGTATTTT.

CDR3 in amino acids: CASRPSDTITAFF. The CDR3 region has the DNA TGTGCCAGCAGACCCTCCGACACCATCACAGCTTTCTTT. V is TRBV6-2 or TRBV6-3 and J is TRBJ1-1; D call uncertain. Trimming pared 6 bases from V and 10 bases from J, leaving 18 bases between. Germline values: CDR1 MNHEY, CDR2 SVGEGT. The CDR3 sequence is 13 residues long.

There are many counts of this clonotype. The V and J genes are TRBV7-6 and TRBJ2-3; D gene unclear. Germline lookup yields CDR1 SGHVS and CDR2 FNYEAQ. Trimming shortened V by 3 bases and J by 4 bases, and 11 bases separated the two germline ends. The CDR3 loop spans 14 amino acids. As DNA, the CDR3 is TGTGCCAGCAGCTTGATCCTAGGTGCAGATACGCAGTATTTT. Protein product: CASSLILGADTQYF.

This clonotype was observed a few times. The CDR3 region is CASSYLARGDTQYF. CDR3 DNA sequence: TGTGCCAGCAGTTACTTGGCCAGGGGAGATACGCAGTATTTT. V and J are TRBV6-2 or TRBV6-3 and TRBJ2-3; weak D call: TRBD1 (6 bases). The CDR3 is 14 amino acids. Germline CDR1 reads MNHEY; CDR2 reads SVGEGT. V was trimmed by 1 base and J by 5 bases, leaving 10 bases between them.

The chain carries TRBV10-2 and TRBJ2-3; TRBD2 matches at 8 bases. Per germline, CDR1 WSHSY and CDR2 SAAADI. This CDR3 has 16 residues. V was clipped by 2 bases and J by 1 base; unmatched bases: 5. CDR3 loop: CASSEPGTRGTDTQYF. CDR3 nucleotides: TGCGCCAGCAGTGAGCCCGGGACTAGAGGCACAGATACGCAGTATTTT.

The gene calls are TRBV12-3 or TRBV12-4 and TRBJ2-7, with TRBD2 matching over 12 bases. Trimming cost V 7 bases and J 2 bases; bases outside gene matches: 6. The CDR3 is 15 residues long. CDR3 nucleotide sequence: TGTGCCAGCACCATGACTAGCGGGAGCACCTACGAGCAGTACTTC. It codes for CASTMTSGSTYEQYF.